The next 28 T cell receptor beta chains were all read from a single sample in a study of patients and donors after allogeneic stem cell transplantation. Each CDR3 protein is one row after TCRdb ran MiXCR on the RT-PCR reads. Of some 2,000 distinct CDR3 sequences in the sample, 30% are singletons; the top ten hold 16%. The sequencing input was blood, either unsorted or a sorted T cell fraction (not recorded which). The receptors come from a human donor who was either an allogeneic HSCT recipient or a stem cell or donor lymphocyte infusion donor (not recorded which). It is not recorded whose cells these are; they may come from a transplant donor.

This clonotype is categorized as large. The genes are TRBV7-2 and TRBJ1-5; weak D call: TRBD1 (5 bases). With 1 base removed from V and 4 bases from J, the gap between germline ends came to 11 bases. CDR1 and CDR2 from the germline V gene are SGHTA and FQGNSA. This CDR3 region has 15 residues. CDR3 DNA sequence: TGTGCCAGCAGCTTAGAAAGGGGCGTGAATCAGCCCCAGCATTTT. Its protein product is CASSLERGVNQPQHF.

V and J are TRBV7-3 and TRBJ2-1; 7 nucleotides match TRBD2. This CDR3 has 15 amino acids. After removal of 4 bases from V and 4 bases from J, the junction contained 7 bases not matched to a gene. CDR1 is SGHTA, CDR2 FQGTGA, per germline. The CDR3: CASSSSSSGYNEQFF. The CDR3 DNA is TGTGCCAGCAGCTCCAGCTCTAGCGGTTACAATGAGCAGTTCTTC.

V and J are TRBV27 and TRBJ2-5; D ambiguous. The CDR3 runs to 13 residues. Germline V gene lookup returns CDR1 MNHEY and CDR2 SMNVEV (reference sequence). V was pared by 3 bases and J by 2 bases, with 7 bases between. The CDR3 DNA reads TGTGCCAGCAGTTTTAGTCATCAAGAGACCCAGTACTTC. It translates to CASSFSHQETQYF.

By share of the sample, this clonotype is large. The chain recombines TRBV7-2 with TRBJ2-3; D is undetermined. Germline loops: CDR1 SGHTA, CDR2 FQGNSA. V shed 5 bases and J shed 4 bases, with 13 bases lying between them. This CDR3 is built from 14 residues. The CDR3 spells CASSTGEVADTQYF. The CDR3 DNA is TGTGCCAGCAGCACCGGAGAGGTGGCAGATACGCAGTATTTT.

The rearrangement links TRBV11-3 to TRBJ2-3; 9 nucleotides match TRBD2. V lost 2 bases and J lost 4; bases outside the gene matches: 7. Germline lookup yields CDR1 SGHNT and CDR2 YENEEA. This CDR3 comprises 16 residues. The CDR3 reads CASSLRSGGISDTQYF. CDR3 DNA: TGTGCCAGCAGCTTACGAAGCGGGGGGATATCAGATACGCAGTATTTT.

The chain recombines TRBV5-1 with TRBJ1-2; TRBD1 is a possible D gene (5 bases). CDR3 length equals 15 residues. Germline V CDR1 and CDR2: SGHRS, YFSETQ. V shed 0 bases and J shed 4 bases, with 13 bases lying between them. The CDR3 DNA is TGCGCCAGCAGCTTGGGGTGGGACTCACTCTATGGCTACACCTTC. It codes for CASSLGWDSLYGYTF.

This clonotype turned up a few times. CDR3 sequence: CASSQVMGTPYEQYF. The CDR3 DNA follows: TGCGCCAGCAGCCAAGTAATGGGGACCCCTTACGAGCAGTACTTC. The rearrangement uses TRBV4-3 and TRBJ2-7; tentatively, D is TRBD1 or TRBD2 (5 bases each). The germline V gene encodes CDR1 LGHNA and CDR2 YSLEER. The CDR3 is 15 amino acids. Trimming stripped 1 base from V and 4 bases from J, with 14 bases between.

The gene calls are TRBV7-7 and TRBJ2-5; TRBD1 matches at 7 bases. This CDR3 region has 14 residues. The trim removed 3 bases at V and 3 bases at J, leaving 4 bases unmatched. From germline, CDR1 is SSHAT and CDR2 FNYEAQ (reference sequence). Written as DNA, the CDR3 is TGTGCCAGCAGCTTTCGACAGGGTGAAGAGACCCAGTACTTC. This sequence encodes CASSFRQGEETQYF.

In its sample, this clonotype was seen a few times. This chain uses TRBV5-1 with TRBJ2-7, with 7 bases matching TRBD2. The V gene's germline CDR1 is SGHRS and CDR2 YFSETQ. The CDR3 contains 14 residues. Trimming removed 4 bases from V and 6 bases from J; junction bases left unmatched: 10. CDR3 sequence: CASSANGLDAEQYV. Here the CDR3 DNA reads TGCGCCAGCAGCGCTAATGGACTAGACGCCGAGCAGTACGTC.

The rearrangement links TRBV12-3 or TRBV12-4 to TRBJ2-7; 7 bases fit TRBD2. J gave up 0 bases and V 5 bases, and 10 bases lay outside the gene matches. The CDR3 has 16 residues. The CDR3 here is CASSPFRDYASYEQYF. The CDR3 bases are TGTGCCAGCAGTCCTTTTCGGGACTATGCCTCCTACGAGCAGTACTTC.

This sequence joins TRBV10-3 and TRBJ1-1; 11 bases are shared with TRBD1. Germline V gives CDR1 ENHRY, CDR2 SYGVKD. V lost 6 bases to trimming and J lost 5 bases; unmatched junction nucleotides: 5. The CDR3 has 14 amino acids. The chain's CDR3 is CAISRTGGGTEAFF. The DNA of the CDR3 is TGTGCCATCAGCCGGACAGGGGGCGGTACTGAAGCTTTCTTT.

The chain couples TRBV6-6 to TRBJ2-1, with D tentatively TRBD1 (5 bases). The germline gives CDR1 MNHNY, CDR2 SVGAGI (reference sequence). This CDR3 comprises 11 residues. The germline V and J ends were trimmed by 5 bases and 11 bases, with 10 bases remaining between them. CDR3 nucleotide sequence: TGTGCCAGCAGTGCAGCAGGGAAGCAGTTCTTC. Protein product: CASSAAGKQFF.

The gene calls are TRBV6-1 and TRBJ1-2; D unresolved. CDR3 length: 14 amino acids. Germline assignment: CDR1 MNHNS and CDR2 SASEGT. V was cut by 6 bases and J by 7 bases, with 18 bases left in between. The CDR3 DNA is TGTGCCAGCAGAAGGTCACCTGACGGAGGTGGCTACACCTTC. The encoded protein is CASRRSPDGGGYTF.

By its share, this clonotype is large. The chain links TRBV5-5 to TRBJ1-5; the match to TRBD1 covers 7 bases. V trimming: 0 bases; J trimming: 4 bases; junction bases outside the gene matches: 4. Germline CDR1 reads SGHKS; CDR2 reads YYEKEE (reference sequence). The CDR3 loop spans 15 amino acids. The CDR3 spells CASSLAGTENQPQHF. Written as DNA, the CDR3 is TGTGCCAGCAGCTTGGCCGGGACAGAAAATCAGCCCCAGCATTTT.

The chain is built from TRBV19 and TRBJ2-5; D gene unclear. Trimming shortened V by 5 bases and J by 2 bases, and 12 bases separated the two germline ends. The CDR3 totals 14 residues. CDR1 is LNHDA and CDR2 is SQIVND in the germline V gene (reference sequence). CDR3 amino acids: CASSLGNRQETQYF. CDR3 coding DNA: TGTGCCAGTAGTTTGGGGAATCGGCAAGAGACCCAGTACTTC.

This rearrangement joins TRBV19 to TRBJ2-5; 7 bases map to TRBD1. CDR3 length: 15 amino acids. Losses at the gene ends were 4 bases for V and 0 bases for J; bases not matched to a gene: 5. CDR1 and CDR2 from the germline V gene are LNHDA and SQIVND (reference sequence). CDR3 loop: CASSTLQGNQETQYF. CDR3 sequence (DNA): TGTGCCAGTAGTACCCTACAGGGGAACCAAGAGACCCAGTACTTC.

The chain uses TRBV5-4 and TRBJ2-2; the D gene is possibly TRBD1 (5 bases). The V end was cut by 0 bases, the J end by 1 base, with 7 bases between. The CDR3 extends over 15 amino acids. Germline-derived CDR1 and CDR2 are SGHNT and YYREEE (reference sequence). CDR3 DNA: TGTGCCAGCAGCTTGGACAGGCTGAACACCGGGGAGCTGTTTTTT. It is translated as CASSLDRLNTGELFF.

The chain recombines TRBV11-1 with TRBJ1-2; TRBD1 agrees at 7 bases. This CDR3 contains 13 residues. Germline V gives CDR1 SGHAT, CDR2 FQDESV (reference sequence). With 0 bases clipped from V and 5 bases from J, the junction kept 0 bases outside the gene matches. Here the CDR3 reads CASSLATGYGYTF. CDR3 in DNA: TGTGCCAGCAGCTTAGCGACAGGGTATGGCTACACCTTC.

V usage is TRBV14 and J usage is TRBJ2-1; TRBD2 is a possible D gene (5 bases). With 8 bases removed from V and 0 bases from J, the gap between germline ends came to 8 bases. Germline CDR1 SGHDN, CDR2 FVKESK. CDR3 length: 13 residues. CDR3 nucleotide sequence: TGTGCCAGCGCCAGCGGCTCCTACAATGAGCAGTTCTTC. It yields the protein CASASGSYNEQFF.

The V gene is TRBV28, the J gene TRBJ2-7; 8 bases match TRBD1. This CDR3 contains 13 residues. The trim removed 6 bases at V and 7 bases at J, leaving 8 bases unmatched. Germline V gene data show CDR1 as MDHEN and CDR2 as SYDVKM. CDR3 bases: TGTGCCAGCAGCCGCCAGGGGGCTAGGGAGCAGTACGTC. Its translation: CASSRQGAREQYV.

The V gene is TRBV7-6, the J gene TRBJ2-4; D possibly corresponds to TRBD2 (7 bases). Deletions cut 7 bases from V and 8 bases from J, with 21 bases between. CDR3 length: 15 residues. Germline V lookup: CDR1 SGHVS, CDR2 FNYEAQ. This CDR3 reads CASTPRGGLGDIQYF. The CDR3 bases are TGTGCCAGCACCCCGAGGGGGGGTTTAGGAGACATTCAGTACTTC.

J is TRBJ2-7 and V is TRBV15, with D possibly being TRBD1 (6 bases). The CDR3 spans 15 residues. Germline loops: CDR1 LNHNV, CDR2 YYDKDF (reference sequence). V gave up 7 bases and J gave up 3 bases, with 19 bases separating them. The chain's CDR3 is CATNLHRVRVYEQYF. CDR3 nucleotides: TGTGCCACCAACCTCCACAGGGTTAGGGTCTACGAGCAGTACTTC. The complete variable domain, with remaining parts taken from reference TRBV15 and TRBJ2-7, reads DAMVIQNPRYQVTQFGKPVTLSCSQTLNHNVMYWYQQKSSQAPKLLFHYYDKDFNNEADTPDNFQSRRPNTSFCFLDIRSPGLGDTAMYLCATNLHRVRVYEQYFGPGTRLTVT.

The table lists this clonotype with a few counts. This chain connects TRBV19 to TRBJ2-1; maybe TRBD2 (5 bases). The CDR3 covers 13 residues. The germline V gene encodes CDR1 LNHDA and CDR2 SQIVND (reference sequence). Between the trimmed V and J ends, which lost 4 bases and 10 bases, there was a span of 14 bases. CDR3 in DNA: TGTGCCAGTAGTAGGGTTAGCCGCGGGGAGCAGTTCTTC. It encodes CASSRVSRGEQFF. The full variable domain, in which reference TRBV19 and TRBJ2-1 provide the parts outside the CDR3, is DGGITQSPKYLFRKEGQNVTLSCEQNLNHDAMYWYRQDPGQGLRLIYYSQIVNDFQKGDIAEGYSVSREKKESFPLTVTSAQKNPTAFYLCASSRVSRGEQFFGPGTRLTVL.

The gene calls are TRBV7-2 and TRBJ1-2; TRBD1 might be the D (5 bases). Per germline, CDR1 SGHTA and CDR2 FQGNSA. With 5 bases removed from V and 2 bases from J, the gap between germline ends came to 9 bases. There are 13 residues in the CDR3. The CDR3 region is CASSRDGNYGYTF. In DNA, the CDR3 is TGTGCCAGCAGCCGGGACGGCAACTATGGCTACACCTTC.

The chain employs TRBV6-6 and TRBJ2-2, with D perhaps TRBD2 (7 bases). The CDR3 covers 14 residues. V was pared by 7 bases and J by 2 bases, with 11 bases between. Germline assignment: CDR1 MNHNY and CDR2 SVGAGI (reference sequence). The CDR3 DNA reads TGTGCCAGCACGAGGGGGGGCAACACCGGGGAGCTGTTTTTT. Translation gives CASTRGGNTGELFF.

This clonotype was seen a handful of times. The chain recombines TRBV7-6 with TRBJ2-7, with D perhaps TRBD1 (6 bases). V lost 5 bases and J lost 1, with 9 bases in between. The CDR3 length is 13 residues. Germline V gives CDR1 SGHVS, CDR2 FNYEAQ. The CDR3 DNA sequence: TGTGCCAGCAGCGGCCAGGGGTCCTACGAGCAGTACTTC. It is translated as CASSGQGSYEQYF.

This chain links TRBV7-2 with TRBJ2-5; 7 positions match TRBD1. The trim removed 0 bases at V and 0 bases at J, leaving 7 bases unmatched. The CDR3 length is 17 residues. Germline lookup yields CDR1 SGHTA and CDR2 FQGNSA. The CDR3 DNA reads TGTGCCAGCAGCTTAGCGTTTGACAGGGCTCACCAAGAGACCCAGTACTTC. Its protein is CASSLAFDRAHQETQYF. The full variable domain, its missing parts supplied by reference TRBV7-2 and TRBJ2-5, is GAGVSQSPSNKVTEKGKDVELRCDPISGHTALYWYRQSLGQGLEFLIYFQGNSAPDKSGLPSDRFSAERTGGSVSTLTIQRTQQEDSAVYLCASSLAFDRAHQETQYFGPGTRLLVL.

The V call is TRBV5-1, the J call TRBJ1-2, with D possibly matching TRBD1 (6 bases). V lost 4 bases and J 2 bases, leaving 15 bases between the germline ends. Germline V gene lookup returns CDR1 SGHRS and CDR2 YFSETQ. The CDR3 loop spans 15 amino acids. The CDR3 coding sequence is TGCGCCAGCAGCCCCTCAGGGGATGCGAACTATGGCTACACCTTC. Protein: CASSPSGDANYGYTF. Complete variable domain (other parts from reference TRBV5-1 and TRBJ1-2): KAGVTQTPRYLIKTRGQQVTLSCSPISGHRSVSWYQQTPGQGLQFLFEYFSETQRNKGNFPGRFSGRQFSNSRSEMNVSTLELGDSALYLCASSPSGDANYGYTFGSGTRLTVV.